The following is a TCR beta chain sequence with its context. Its antigen remains undetermined. The sample belongs to a study of monozygotic twins with inflammatory bowel disease (dated by TCRdb to the late 2010s). About the full investigation: The full study comprised around 28 monozygotic twin pairs: nine German pairs (four IBD-concordant, five IBD-discordant) and 19 IBD-discordant Danish pairs. Disease-associated traits were sought mainly through comparisons between IBD patients and their genetically identical healthy co-twins within discordant pairs. Each individual had, on average, about 151 000 unique TCRalpha sequences and 181 000 unique TCRbeta sequences available for analysis.

From each donor, a roughly 2.6 ml peripheral blood sample was collected into PAXgene tubes and stored at -80 degrees C. Without T cell sorting, total RNA was isolated from whole blood using the PAXgene blood miRNA kit on an automated QIAcube. Peripheral blood from monozygotic twin pairs concordant or discordant for inflammatory bowel disease was subjected to deep TCRalpha and TCRbeta repertoire profiling with unique molecular barcoding. Smoking habits were recorded for all twin pairs, and individuals were classified as current, former or never smokers. On the study overall, not on this receptor specifically: The results gave no support for a single strong signal or clonotype linked to IBD. Concordant and discordant twins showed no difference in repertoire similarity, possibly because of limited statistical power. Because patients received different immunosuppressive treatments, the repertoires may have picked up extra background noise and variability between individuals. The analysis was unable to tell different T cell subtypes apart. TCRbeta repertoire diversity, by inverse Simpson index, was decreased in IBD patients compared with their healthy co-twins. IBD patients shared fewer clonotypes with other individuals than healthy twins did, most markedly in patients showing signs of disease activity.

Reading the germline V gene (reference sequence) gives CDR1 LNHDA and CDR2 SQIVND. The CDR3 sequence holds 16 residues, the cysteine and phenylalanine included. No DNA was logged. Receptor amplification or capture employed 5' RACE. Preparation of each TCR library used around 3.5 ug of total RNA. For each sample, cDNA was synthesized in eight separate reactions using SMARTScribe reverse transcriptase. During cDNA synthesis, unique molecular identifiers containing a 6-nucleotide sample barcode were introduced by template switching. TCRalpha and TCRbeta cDNA was amplified by two nested PCRs of roughly 16 and 10 cycles, with bead purification after each PCR. Before amplification, the cDNA was both treated with uracil DNA-glycosylase and purified with the QIAquick PCR purification kit. The second PCR was the step at which Illumina TruSeq-compatible adapters and sample-specific barcodes were added. Library quality and concentration were assessed using TapeStation and Qubit, and roughly 5 ng of each library was pooled. Sequencing of the pooled libraries was done on an Illumina HiSeq2500 single-index Rapid Run using custom sequencing primers and 2 x 100 bp reads. The published analysis was carried out like this. MiGEC version 1.2.6 was used for UMI-based consensus assembly to correct PCR and sequencing errors. MiXCR version 2.1.1 handled V(D)J alignment, clonotype assembly and CDR3 extraction. To normalise gene usage, clonotype sharing and MAIT/NKT TCR abundance, the top 1000, 10 000 and 20 000 clonotypes in each sample were analysed. Diversity was computed as the inverse Simpson index with the vegan R package after downsampling to 27 000 UMIs. Statistical testing used paired Mann-Whitney U tests on the discordant twin pairs and applied Benjamini-Hochberg correction for multiple testing. With the reads reprocessed by TCRdb, a single entry stands for each CDR3 protein sequence and no DNA is reported. The V and J calls come from TCRdb's annotation, not from the publication. The sample's table covers approximately 400,000 distinct CDR3 sequences. 2.4% of the sample is taken by the ten largest.

The sequence was collected from a human donor with ulcerative colitis or Crohn's disease, or a healthy co-twin of an affected twin (not recorded which). The chain employs TRBV19 and TRBJ1-5. Sequenced: blood. The CDR3 here reads CASSLQHTLSNQPQHF.